This note documents a single T cell receptor (beta chain) sequence. The sample originates from a study of blood T cell repertoires in COVID-19. Study-level information: Samples of COVID-19 (acute and convalescent) were obtained from the United States, Italy and Spain. Sources were T cells, B-cell-depleted T cells, or PBMCs; the material itself was cDNA or gDNA.

This CDR3 has 14 residues. The germline gives CDR1 MDHEN, CDR2 SYDVKM. J was trimmed by 2 bases and V by 8 bases; bases with no gene match: 9. In the source study's methods: Reference gene primer amplification gave estimated nucleated cell counts. Assay used: immunoSEQ multiplex PCR; TCRdb lists only in-frame clones, some missing. That table is the source of V, J and clone size, and D and trimming were worked out from the DNA. The repertoire holds roughly 160,000 clones, with around 85% as singletons. The receptor was isolated from a man aged 60 to 69 with acute or convalescent COVID-19. Sequenced input: peripheral blood. The gene calls are TRBV28 and TRBJ2-7; 7 positions agree with TRBD1. Here the CDR3 reads CASEGRDSTYEQYF. Written as DNA, the CDR3 is TGTGCCAGCGAAGGCCGGGACAGTACCTACGAGCAGTACTTC.